This is a list of T cell receptor beta chains from one sample in a study of vaccination and CD4 T cells after COVID-19. These TCRs' antigens remain unknown. In TCRdb, the PCR reads were re-called with MiXCR into one record per CDR3 protein. This sample yields 20,000 to 25,000 distinct CDR3 sequences, of which about 33% are seen a single time; around 12% belongs to the top ten. What was sequenced was cultured CD4+ T cells from blood. The receptors here all came from a human donor with COVID-19. The CDR3 runs from the conserved cysteine through the conserved F or W. The D gene is left open where the match is weak. Clone size, where shown, is once, few, many, or a class for clones that have expanded.

V: TRBV27
size: .
J: TRBJ2-1
D: TRBD2
CDR3: CASSFSSGGAGNEQFF
DNA: TGTGCCAGCAGTTTTTCTAGCGGGGGGGCCGGAAATGAGCAGTTCTTC

V: TRBV20-1
size: .
J: TRBJ2-7
D: .
CDR3: CSARAPTGLISEQYF
DNA: TGCAGTGCTAGAGCCCCCACGGGACTGATCTCCGAGCAGTACTTC

V: TRBV11-1
size: .
J: TRBJ2-7
D: TRBD1
CDR3: CASSTPTGQAGGLEQYF
DNA: TGTGCCAGCAGCACGCCGACTGGACAGGCAGGGGGCTTAGAGCAGTACTTC

V: TRBV27
size: medium-sized
J: TRBJ2-2
D: .
CDR3: CASSDGGLGTGELFF
DNA: TGTGCCAGCAGTGACGGGGGCCTAGGGACCGGGGAGCTGTTTTTT

V: TRBV7-9
size: few
J: TRBJ1-4
D: .
CDR3: CASSKRGFVNEKLFF
DNA: TGTGCCAGCAGCAAACGGGGATTCGTTAATGAAAAACTGTTTTTT

V: TRBV5-4
size: .
J: TRBJ2-2
D: .
CDR3: CASSQDRYTGELFF
DNA: TGTGCCAGCAGCCAGGACAGATACACCGGGGAGCTGTTTTTT

V: TRBV9
size: .
J: TRBJ2-7
D: TRBD1
CDR3: CASNGTAPYEQYF
DNA: TGTGCCAGCAACGGGACAGCACCTTACGAGCAGTACTTC

V: TRBV28
size: .
J: TRBJ1-2
D: .
CDR3: CASSMVLDYGYTF
DNA: TGTGCCAGCAGTATGGTGTTGGACTATGGCTACACCTTC

V: TRBV29-1
size: .
J: TRBJ1-5
D: .
CDR3: CSVRDNFNQPQHF
DNA: TGCAGCGTTAGGGACAACTTTAATCAGCCCCAGCATTTT

V: TRBV7-9
size: few
J: TRBJ2-3
D: .
CDR3: CASSFSKSTDTQYF
DNA: TGTGCCAGCAGCTTTTCGAAAAGCACAGATACGCAGTATTTT

V: TRBV27
size: few
J: TRBJ1-6
D: .
CDR3: CASSLSGQSSYNSPLHF
DNA: TGTGCCAGCAGTTTATCGGGACAAAGCTCCTATAATTCACCCCTCCACTTT

V: TRBV11-3
size: .
J: TRBJ2-7
D: TRBD1
CDR3: CASSSKGTGEDEQYF
DNA: TGTGCCAGCAGCTCCAAAGGGACAGGGGAAGACGAGCAGTACTTC

V: TRBV2
size: .
J: TRBJ2-5
D: TRBD2
CDR3: CASGTTQTQYF
DNA: TGTGCCAGCGGGACTACCCAGACCCAGTACTTC

V: TRBV14
size: .
J: TRBJ2-3
D: .
CDR3: CASSQAVRGTDTQYF
DNA: TGTGCCAGCAGCCAAGCGGTCAGGGGCACAGATACGCAGTATTTT

V: TRBV11-2
size: few
J: TRBJ2-7
D: .
CDR3: CASSFGPQRYF
DNA: TGTGCCAGCAGCTTCGGCCCACAACGGTACTTC

V: TRBV27
size: .
J: TRBJ1-1
D: .
CDR3: CASSSRTDGVVF
DNA: TGTGCCAGCAGTTCCCGGACAGATGGGGTGGTCTTT

V: TRBV15
size: .
J: TRBJ2-1
D: .
CDR3: CATSSQGGSEQFF
DNA: TGTGCCACCAGTTCCCAGGGGGGGAGTGAGCAGTTCTTC

V: TRBV6-5
size: .
J: TRBJ2-3
D: TRBD2
CDR3: CASSYEVAGPTDTQYF
DNA: TGTGCCAGCAGTTACGAGGTAGCGGGGCCGACAGATACGCAGTATTTT

V: TRBV11-2
size: .
J: TRBJ2-5
D: TRBD1
CDR3: CASSPPSGGMKTQYF
DNA: TGTGCCAGCAGCCCCCCCTCAGGGGGCATGAAGACCCAGTACTTC

V: TRBV2
size: .
J: TRBJ2-2
D: .
CDR3: CASSEGSNTGELFF
DNA: TGTGCCAGCAGTGAGGGCAGCAACACCGGGGAGCTGTTTTTT

V: TRBV6-1
size: few
J: TRBJ1-2
D: .
CDR3: CASSLGRQGYGYTF
DNA: TGTGCCAGCAGCCTCGGGAGGCAAGGGTATGGCTACACCTTC

V: TRBV7-6
size: .
J: TRBJ2-2
D: .
CDR3: CASSLWAGSNTGELFF
DNA: TGTGCCAGCAGCTTATGGGCCGGTTCGAACACCGGGGAGCTGTTTTTT

V: TRBV19
size: few
J: TRBJ1-5
D: .
CDR3: CASRGVGIWPQHF
DNA: TGTGCCAGTAGAGGGGTGGGGATCTGGCCCCAGCATTTT

V: TRBV25-1
size: .
J: TRBJ1-3
D: .
CDR3: CASSDPAGVGNTIYF
DNA: TGTGCCAGCAGTGATCCAGCCGGGGTCGGAAACACCATATATTTT

V: TRBV9
size: .
J: TRBJ2-2
D: .
CDR3: CASSVGETPTGELFF
DNA: TGTGCCAGCAGCGTAGGGGAGACCCCCACCGGGGAGCTGTTTTTT

V: TRBV11-1
size: few
J: TRBJ1-2
D: .
CDR3: CASSLEGSYGYTF
DNA: TGTGCCAGCAGCTTGGAAGGGTCCTATGGCTACACCTTC

V: TRBV6-2/TRBV6-3
size: .
J: TRBJ2-3
D: .
CDR3: CASSYSAQRTDTQYF
DNA: TGTGCCAGCAGTTACTCGGCGCAACGCACAGATACGCAGTATTTT

V: TRBV6-2/TRBV6-3
size: few
J: TRBJ2-7
D: .
CDR3: CASRGRTYEQYF
DNA: TGTGCCAGCAGAGGACGGACCTACGAGCAGTACTTC

V: TRBV11-3
size: .
J: TRBJ1-2
D: .
CDR3: CASSPTDNYGYTF
DNA: TGTGCCAGCAGCCCGACAGATAACTATGGCTACACCTTC

V: TRBV7-9
size: few
J: TRBJ2-3
D: .
CDR3: CASSFRRRMGTDTQYF
DNA: TGTGCCAGCAGCTTCCGACGGCGGATGGGTACAGATACGCAGTATTTT

V: TRBV19
size: few
J: TRBJ1-2
D: .
CDR3: CASSIAGGARGYTF
DNA: TGTGCCAGTAGTATAGCGGGGGGGGCCCGAGGCTACACCTTC

V: TRBV2
size: .
J: TRBJ2-1
D: TRBD2
CDR3: CASSARLAGAVYNEQFF
DNA: TGTGCCAGCAGTGCTAGATTAGCGGGGGCGGTCTACAATGAGCAGTTCTTC

V: TRBV7-2
size: .
J: TRBJ1-4
D: TRBD1
CDR3: CATGTGGEKLFF
DNA: TGTGCCACCGGGACAGGGGGTGAAAAACTGTTTTTT

V: TRBV7-3
size: few
J: TRBJ1-5
D: TRBD1
CDR3: CASSSGQGDQPQHF
DNA: TGTGCCAGCAGCTCCGGACAGGGCGATCAGCCCCAGCATTTT

V: TRBV7-2
size: few
J: TRBJ2-1
D: TRBD1
CDR3: CASRFQGASFEQFF
DNA: TGTGCCAGCCGTTTTCAGGGGGCTAGTTTCGAGCAGTTCTTC

V: TRBV10-3
size: .
J: TRBJ2-5
D: TRBD1
CDR3: CAVRQGAVETQYF
DNA: TGTGCCGTAAGACAGGGGGCTGTGGAGACCCAGTACTTC

V: TRBV7-6
size: .
J: TRBJ1-4
D: .
CDR3: CASSLVGGANEKLFF
DNA: TGTGCCAGCAGCTTAGTCGGCGGAGCTAATGAAAAACTGTTTTTT

V: TRBV30
size: .
J: TRBJ1-5
D: .
CDR3: CAWSPGRNNQPQHF
DNA: TGTGCCTGGTCGCCGGGACGGAATAATCAGCCCCAGCATTTT